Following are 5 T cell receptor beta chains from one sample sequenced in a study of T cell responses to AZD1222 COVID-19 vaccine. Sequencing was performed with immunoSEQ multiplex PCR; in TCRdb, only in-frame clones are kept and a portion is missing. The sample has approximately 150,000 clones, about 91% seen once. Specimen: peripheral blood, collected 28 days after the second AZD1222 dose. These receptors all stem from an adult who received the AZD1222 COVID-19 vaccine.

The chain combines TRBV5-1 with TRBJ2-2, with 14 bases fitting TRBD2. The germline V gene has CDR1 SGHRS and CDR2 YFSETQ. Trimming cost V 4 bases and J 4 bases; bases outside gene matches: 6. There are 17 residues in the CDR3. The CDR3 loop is CASSPGLAGGFTGELFF. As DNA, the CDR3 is TGCGCCAGCAGCCCAGGACTAGCGGGGGGTTTCACCGGGGAGCTGTTTTTT.

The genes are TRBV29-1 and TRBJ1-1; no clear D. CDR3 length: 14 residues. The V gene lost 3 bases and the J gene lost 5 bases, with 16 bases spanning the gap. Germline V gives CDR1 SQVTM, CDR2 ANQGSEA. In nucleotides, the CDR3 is TGCAGCGTTGAGGTTAGAGGGTGGAAAACTGAAGCTTTCTTT. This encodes CSVEVRGWKTEAFF.

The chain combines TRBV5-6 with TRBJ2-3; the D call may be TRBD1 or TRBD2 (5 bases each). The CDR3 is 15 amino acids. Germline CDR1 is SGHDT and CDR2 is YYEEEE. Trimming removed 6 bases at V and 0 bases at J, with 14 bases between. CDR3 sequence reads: CASTLWGSSTDTQYF. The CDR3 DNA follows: TGTGCCAGCACCCTGTGGGGGTCTAGCACAGATACGCAGTATTTT.

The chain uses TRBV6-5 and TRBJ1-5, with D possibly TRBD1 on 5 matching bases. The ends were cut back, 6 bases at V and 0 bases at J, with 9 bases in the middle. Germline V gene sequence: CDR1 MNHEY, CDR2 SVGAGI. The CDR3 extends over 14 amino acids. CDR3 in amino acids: CASSGRGSNQPQHF. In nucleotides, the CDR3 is TGTGCCAGCAGCGGGAGGGGTAGCAATCAGCCCCAGCATTTT.

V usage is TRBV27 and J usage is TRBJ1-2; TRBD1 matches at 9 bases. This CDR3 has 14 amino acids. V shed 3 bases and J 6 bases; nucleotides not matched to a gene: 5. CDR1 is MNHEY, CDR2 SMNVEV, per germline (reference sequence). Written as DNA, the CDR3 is TGTGCCAGCAGTTTTGGGGACAGGGATGATGGCTACACCTTC. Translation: CASSFGDRDDGYTF.